One and the same sample provided the 9 T cell receptor beta chains below, sequenced in a study of Ad26.COV2.S vaccination and SARS-CoV-2 variants. TCRdb keeps only in-frame clones here, not all; method: immunoSEQ multiplex PCR. The sample records more than 150,000 clones, approximately 88% being singletons. The sequenced sample was peripheral blood, obtained after recovery from COVID-19. Every receptor here comes from a human donor who had recovered from COVID-19.

This sequence joins TRBV2 and TRBJ2-5; D is uncertain. Germline V CDR1 and CDR2: SNHLY, FYNNEI. With 7 bases removed from V and 4 bases from J, the gap between germline ends came to 13 bases. The CDR3 sequence is 13 residues long. The DNA for the CDR3 is TGTGCCAGCAATCTGGGTTTCGGAGAGACCCAGTACTTC. Its protein product is CASNLGFGETQYF.

The chain links TRBV5-4 to TRBJ1-1; D unclear. The V and J ends lost 2 bases and 1 base respectively, with 6 bases between them. Germline CDR1 SGHNT, CDR2 YYREEE (reference sequence). The CDR3 extends over 13 amino acids. CDR3: CASSFAQNTEAFF. The CDR3 DNA reads TGTGCCAGCAGCTTTGCACAGAACACTGAAGCTTTCTTT.

This clone turned up a few times. This chain connects TRBV2 to TRBJ2-7; D gene uncertain. Per the germline V gene, CDR1 is SNHLY and CDR2 is FYNNEI. The CDR3 length is 14 residues. V dropped 0 bases and J dropped 2 bases, with 8 bases sitting between them. The CDR3 spells CASSEAVSPYEQYF. CDR3 coding DNA: TGTGCCAGCAGTGAAGCGGTCTCCCCCTACGAGCAGTACTTC.

The CDR3 spells CSASDSGGATDTQYF. The CDR3, as DNA: TGCAGTGCTAGTGATAGCGGGGGGGCAACAGATACGCAGTATTTT. The chain uses TRBV20-1 and TRBJ2-3; 11 bases are a match to TRBD2. The CDR3 is made up of 15 amino acids. Germline values: CDR1 DFQATT, CDR2 SNEGSKA (reference sequence). With V trimmed by 3 bases and J by 3 bases, 5 bases remained unmatched.

This CDR3 reads CASSVSGPGTDTQYF. CDR3 nucleotide sequence: TGTGCCAGCAGCGTCAGCGGACCCGGTACAGATACGCAGTATTTT. The rearrangement joins TRBV9 to TRBJ2-3; D may be TRBD2 (5 bases). CDR1 is SGDLS and CDR2 is YYNGEE in the germline V gene. The CDR3 length is 15 residues. V gave up 2 bases and J gave up 3 bases, with 13 bases separating them.

The chain uses TRBV12-3 or TRBV12-4 and TRBJ2-7; D remains unclear. V was shortened by 3 bases and J by 4 bases, with 7 bases between the two germline ends. This CDR3 contains 12 residues. Written as DNA, the CDR3 is TGTGCCAGCAGTTTCAGCATTTACGAGCAGTACTTC. It yields the protein CASSFSIYEQYF.

CDR3 in amino acids: CASSPKSWGPTDTQYF. The CDR3, as DNA: TGTGCCAGCTCACCAAAGAGCTGGGGGCCCACAGATACGCAGTATTTT. The V gene is TRBV18, the J gene TRBJ2-3, with a weak D call TRBD1 (6 bases). The length of the CDR3 is 16 residues. Germline loops: CDR1 KGHSH, CDR2 LQKENI. Trimming left V 2 bases short and J 2 bases short, with 14 bases between.

This clone was recorded only once. The V and J genes are TRBV27 and TRBJ2-5, with D hard to call. V lost 1 base to trimming and J lost 6 bases, with 6 bases between them. The CDR3 spans 12 residues. Looked up from germline, CDR1 is MNHEY and CDR2 is SMNVEV (reference sequence). The CDR3 region has the DNA TGTGCCAGCAGTTTATTAGGAAAGACCCAGTACTTC. Its protein product is CASSLLGKTQYF.

The gene calls are TRBV24-1 and TRBJ2-1; D gene unclear. Germline V gives CDR1 KGHDR, CDR2 SFDVKD. The CDR3 is 13 amino acids. Deletions cut 4 bases from V and 12 bases from J, with 15 bases between. The DNA for the CDR3 is TGTGCCACCAGTGACCTAATTTCGGGTCGGCAGTTCTTC. Its protein is CATSDLISGRQFF.